The sequence of this T cell receptor beta chain was determined in a study of shared T cell receptors in the human thymus. There are 17 residues in the CDR3. V was clipped by 0 bases and J by 12 bases, with 25 bases between them. The germline V gene encodes CDR1 LGHNA and CDR2 YSLEER. Sequencing used immunoSEQ multiplex PCR; TCRdb keeps in-frame clones, though not all of them. The table includes about 660,000 clones, approximately 87% detected once. These same data were also listed under a study on human thymus T cells. That source notes: The source of the thymus tissue was resections taken during corrective heart surgery. Within thymic and blood repertoires, V and J gene usage appeared to be biased.

This chain connects TRBV4-3 to TRBJ2-3; TRBD2 might be the D (6 bases). The origin of this receptor is a boy under two years old with a congenital heart defect. Sequencing was carried out using thymocytes. The CDR3 spells CASSQDVWRDPLFSQYF. The CDR3 nucleotides read TGCGCCAGCAGCCAAGATGTATGGCGGGATCCCTTATTTAGTCAGTATTTT.